Each of the 14 T cell receptor beta chains below was sequenced from the same sample in a study of PD-L1 blockade in urothelial cancer. Only in-frame clones appear in the TCRdb table, and some are missing; sequencing was by immunoSEQ multiplex PCR. Here the sample spans almost 30,000 clones, about 89% being singletons. The sequences come from PBMCs, collected around atezolizumab (anti-PD-L1) treatment. These receptors were obtained from a man aged 50 or older with urothelial cancer.

The CDR3 sequence: CASRPSGVADTQYF. DNA for the CDR3: TGTGCCAGCAGGCCCTCGGGGGTCGCAGATACGCAGTATTTT. The chain has TRBV28 and TRBJ2-3, with TRBD2 as a possible D gene (6 bases). V was cut by 6 bases and J by 4 bases, with 14 bases left in between. The germline gives CDR1 MDHEN, CDR2 SYDVKM. The CDR3 runs 14 residues.

The chain uses TRBV7-2 and TRBJ2-1; the D is unclear. The germline V gene encodes CDR1 SGHTA and CDR2 FQGNSA. The CDR3 is 13 amino acids. V was pared by 3 bases and J by 6 bases, with 9 bases between. The DNA of the CDR3 is TGTGCCAGCAGCTTGGAGAAGAGCAATGAGCAGTTCTTC. Translated, it gives CASSLEKSNEQFF.

This clone is termed medium-sized. The rearrangement uses TRBV6-1 and TRBJ1-4; 8 bases map to TRBD1. The CDR3 extends over 14 amino acids. V was pared by 1 base and J by 7 bases, with 2 bases of the junction left unmatched. Germline V gene lookup returns CDR1 MNHNS and CDR2 SASEGT. The CDR3 reads CASSEGTGFEKLFF. For the CDR3, the DNA is TGTGCCAGCAGTGAAGGGACAGGGTTTGAAAAACTGTTTTTT.

The J gene is TRBJ2-7, the V gene TRBV9, with 11 bases that match TRBD2. Germline CDR1 and CDR2: SGDLS and YYNGEE. Germline trimming cut 0 bases from V and 4 bases from J; bases unmatched to any gene: 6. This CDR3 is built from 16 residues. CDR3: CASSVELAGAPYEQYF. The CDR3 DNA is TGTGCCAGCAGCGTAGAACTAGCGGGGGCCCCTTACGAGCAGTACTTC.

The sample holds a few counts of this clone. This chain links TRBV5-1 with TRBJ1-2; 10 nucleotides agree with TRBD1. CDR3 size: 15 residues. Germline V gives CDR1 SGHRS, CDR2 YFSETQ. The trim removed 4 bases at V and 2 bases at J, leaving 5 bases unmatched. The CDR3 coding sequence is TGCGCCAGCAGCGTGACAGGGGGCGCAAACTATGGCTACACCTTC. Protein sequence: CASSVTGGANYGYTF.

The chain couples TRBV29-1 to TRBJ2-1; 13 positions agree with TRBD2. The V and J ends lost 7 bases and 9 bases, in that order; junction bases with no gene match: 6. Per the germline V gene, CDR1 is SQVTM and CDR2 is ANQGSEA. CDR3 length: 13 amino acids. The CDR3 DNA is TGCAGCGGAACTAGCGGGAGGGCCGGTGAGCAGTTCTTC. It is translated as CSGTSGRAGEQFF.

The V gene is TRBV19, the J gene TRBJ2-7, with D unclear. Looked up from germline, CDR1 is LNHDA and CDR2 is SQIVND (reference sequence). V was pared by 3 bases and J by 0 bases, with 6 bases between. The CDR3 spans 13 residues. This CDR3 reads CASSILVSYEQYF. The DNA for the CDR3 is TGTGCCAGTAGTATTCTAGTCTCCTACGAGCAGTACTTC.

The genes are TRBV11-2 and TRBJ2-1; possibly TRBD2 for D (6 bases). The CDR3 runs 14 residues. In germline, CDR1 is SGHAT, CDR2 FQNNGV. Trimming shortened V by 1 base and J by 7 bases, and 11 bases separated the two germline ends. This chain's CDR3 is CASSLAGVFNEQFF. The CDR3 bases are TGTGCCAGCAGCTTAGCGGGGGTTTTTAATGAGCAGTTCTTC.

The chain links TRBV10-3 to TRBJ2-5; D is uncertain. Trimming cost V 0 bases and J 5 bases, with 7 bases left between them. This CDR3 comprises 13 residues. Germline V gives CDR1 ENHRY, CDR2 SYGVKD. CDR3 amino acids: CAISESDSETQYF. The DNA of the CDR3 is TGTGCCATCAGTGAGTCAGACTCGGAGACCCAGTACTTC.

This chain links TRBV9 with TRBJ2-2; D remains unclear. This CDR3 is 14 amino acids long. V lost 0 bases and J 4 bases, leaving 7 bases between the germline ends. CDR1 and CDR2 from the germline V gene are SGDLS and YYNGEE. In nucleotides, the CDR3 is TGTGCCAGCAGCGTAGGTCCCAGCACCGGGGAGCTGTTTTTT. It specifies CASSVGPSTGELFF.

This clone was seen a few times. The genes are TRBV4-1 and TRBJ1-4; 10 positions match TRBD1. Germline CDR1 MGHRA, CDR2 YSYEKL. V was clipped by 3 bases and J by 8 bases; unmatched bases: 6. The CDR3 has 15 amino acids. The CDR3 spells CASSHGQGVREKLFF. The CDR3 nucleotides read TGCGCCAGCAGCCATGGACAGGGGGTGAGGGAAAAACTGTTTTTT.

The chain is built from TRBV5-4 and TRBJ1-2; TRBD1 aligns across 7 bases. The CDR3 covers 15 residues. Germline V gene lookup returns CDR1 SGHNT and CDR2 YYREEE (reference sequence). The V and J ends lost 5 bases and 4 bases, in that order; junction bases with no gene match: 11. The CDR3 sequence is CASRVRGQLLYGYTF. CDR3 coding DNA: TGTGCCAGCAGGGTAAGGGGACAGCTTCTCTATGGCTACACCTTC.

The chain recombines TRBV6-5 with TRBJ2-7, with TRBD2 as a possible D gene (5 bases). Trimming removed 2 bases at V and 5 bases at J, with 10 bases between. Germline V gene data show CDR1 as MNHEY and CDR2 as SVGAGI. The CDR3 is 13 amino acids. CDR3 sequence reads: CASSYIAGNEQYF. The CDR3 region has the DNA TGTGCCAGCAGTTACATCGCCGGGAACGAGCAGTACTTC.

The chain uses TRBV27 and TRBJ2-7; 13 bases line up with TRBD2. Germline V gene sequence: CDR1 MNHEY, CDR2 SMNVEV (reference sequence). The CDR3 extends over 14 amino acids. The V and J ends lost 5 bases and 5 bases, in that order; junction bases with no gene match: 3. CDR3 protein: CASSAGTSGNEQYF. DNA for the CDR3: TGTGCCAGCAGTGCCGGGACTAGCGGGAACGAGCAGTACTTC.